This passage covers 27 T cell receptor beta chains from one sample sequenced in a study of T-cell memory formation after mild COVID-19. TCRdb fed the 5' RACE reads into MiXCR, producing one record per CDR3 protein. The sample consists of tens of thousands of distinct CDR3 sequences, approximately 9% of them appearing once. Material: PBMCs or a T cell subset sorted from them (not recorded which). The receptors stem from a man between 18 and 29 years old who had mild COVID-19 (a few samples of this study predate the infection). Cell type and time point are not known.

This clonotype was observed a handful of times. J is TRBJ1-6 and V is TRBV6-7, with D unclear. TRBV6-7 is filed as an ORF, its function uncertain. V was trimmed by 4 bases and J by 11 bases, leaving 9 bases between them. CDR3 length: 12 amino acids. The CDR3 DNA sequence: TGTGCCAGCAGTTTACATCAACCACCCCTCCACTTT. Amino acid sequence: CASSLHQPPLHF.

This clonotype showed up just a few times. This chain uses TRBV5-1 with TRBJ1-1; possibly TRBD1 for D (6 bases). This CDR3 is 15 amino acids long. V lost 2 bases, J lost 1 base, and 12 bases lay in between. Germline loops: CDR1 SGHRS, CDR2 YFSETQ. The CDR3 is CASSFVPGANTEAFF. CDR3 DNA: TGCGCCAGCAGCTTCGTCCCGGGGGCGAACACTGAAGCTTTCTTT.

The chain employs TRBV5-1 and TRBJ1-2, with no clear D. Germline CDR1 is SGHRS and CDR2 is YFSETQ. Between the trimmed V and J ends, which lost 4 bases and 6 bases, there was a span of 19 bases. This CDR3 has 15 amino acids. The CDR3 DNA is TGCGCCAGCAGCGGAAAATCCCCGGCGGTTCATGGCTACACCTTC. It is translated as CASSGKSPAVHGYTF.

This clonotype has at least ten counts. The chain recombines TRBV29-1 with TRBJ2-5; 11 nucleotides line up with TRBD2. J was trimmed by 7 bases and V by 6 bases; bases with no gene match: 10. CDR1 is SQVTM and CDR2 is ANQGSEA in the germline V gene. The CDR3 runs 14 residues. This CDR3 reads CSVRTSGRTVTQYF. The CDR3 nucleotides read TGCAGCGTCAGGACTAGCGGGCGGACCGTGACCCAGTACTTC.

This chain links TRBV5-4 with TRBJ1-6, with D perhaps TRBD1 (5 bases). Per the germline V gene, CDR1 is SGHNT and CDR2 is YYREEE (reference sequence). V lost 4 bases and J lost 8, with 13 bases in between. This CDR3 has 14 residues. The DNA for the CDR3 is TGTGCCAGCAGCCTAAGGGGAATAGATTCACCCCTCCACTTT. This encodes CASSLRGIDSPLHF.

This clonotype was seen more than once but under ten times. V usage is TRBV7-2 and J usage is TRBJ2-1, with 11 bases that match TRBD2. The germline gives CDR1 SGHTA, CDR2 FQGNSA. The ends lost 5 bases at V and 7 bases at J; junction bases unmatched: 10. The CDR3 consists of 16 residues. The CDR3, as DNA: TGTGCCAGCAGCCTAAATAGCGGGGGGGCTCGGAATGAGCAGTTCTTC. Protein product: CASSLNSGGARNEQFF.

This clonotype was detected only a few times. This chain uses TRBV27 with TRBJ2-5; a weak D match, TRBD2 (5 bases). The CDR3 sequence is 15 residues long. V lost 0 bases, J lost 2 bases, and 10 bases lay in between. Germline loops: CDR1 MNHEY, CDR2 SMNVEV (reference sequence). The CDR3 region has the DNA TGTGCCAGCAGTTTATCGCGGGCACGGCAAGAGACCCAGTACTTC. It codes for CASSLSRARQETQYF.

This clonotype was detected many times. This CDR3 is CSVGWRGDEQYF. CDR3 nucleotide sequence: TGCAGCGTTGGCTGGCGAGGGGACGAGCAGTACTTC. This chain connects TRBV29-1 to TRBJ2-7, with D possibly being TRBD1 or TRBD2 (5 bases each). The CDR3 covers 12 residues. Per the germline V gene, CDR1 is SQVTM and CDR2 is ANQGSEA. V was trimmed by 4 bases and J by 5 bases, leaving 12 bases between them.

The chain joins TRBV5-1 to TRBJ2-1, with 10 nucleotides matching TRBD2. The CDR3 sequence is 16 residues long. The trim removed 4 bases at V and 0 bases at J, leaving 4 bases unmatched. The germline V gene encodes CDR1 SGHRS and CDR2 YFSETQ. The CDR3 DNA reads as TGCGCCAGCAGCGACAGCGGGGGGGCCTCCTACAATGAGCAGTTCTTC. This sequence encodes CASSDSGGASYNEQFF.

This rearrangement joins TRBV12-3 or TRBV12-4 to TRBJ2-1; D unclear. The V and J ends lost 2 bases and 10 bases respectively, with 9 bases between them. This CDR3 region has 12 residues. The CDR3 protein is CASSLFGNEQFF. The CDR3 nucleotides read TGTGCCAGCAGTTTATTTGGGAACGAGCAGTTCTTC.

The V call is TRBV4-1, the J call TRBJ1-2, with D perhaps matching TRBD1 (5 bases). V lost 3 bases to trimming and J lost 1 base, with 12 bases between them. Germline loops: CDR1 MGHRA, CDR2 YSYEKL. The length of the CDR3 is 15 residues. The DNA of the CDR3 is TGCGCCAGCAGCCACGGGGCAGGAGTTAACTATGGCTACACCTTC. Its translation: CASSHGAGVNYGYTF.

This clonotype appeared a few times. The V gene is TRBV18, the J gene TRBJ1-2; the match to TRBD1 covers 7 bases. V lost 3 bases to trimming and J lost 7 bases; unmatched junction nucleotides: 2. Germline lookup yields CDR1 KGHSH and CDR2 LQKENI. CDR3 length: 12 amino acids. DNA of the CDR3: TGTGCCAGCTCACCGAACAGGGGTGGCTACACCTTC. Residues: CASSPNRGGYTF.

This clonotype was seen a few times. The chain recombines TRBV24-1 with TRBJ2-7; D perhaps matches TRBD2 (5 bases). This CDR3 is 18 amino acids long. Germline lookup yields CDR1 KGHDR and CDR2 SFDVKD. The V and J ends lost 1 base and 1 base respectively, with 19 bases between them. The CDR3 coding sequence is TGTGCCACCAGTGATTTCGCCTCAGGACGCGGGCGGTCCTACGAGCAGTACTTC. Its protein is CATSDFASGRGRSYEQYF.

This clonotype was counted between two and nine times. The chain carries TRBV6-5 and TRBJ1-1; 10 nucleotides line up with TRBD1. The CDR3 runs to 17 residues. The ends lost 7 bases at V and 5 bases at J; junction bases unmatched: 16. Germline CDR1 is MNHEY and CDR2 is SVGAGI. CDR3 nucleotides: TGTGCCAGCACCCCTGGAGGACAGGGACAGGGGAGGACTGAAGCTTTCTTT. This sequence encodes CASTPGGQGQGRTEAFF.

The V and J genes are TRBV25-1 and TRBJ2-7; D might be TRBD1 or TRBD2, each matching 5 bases. The CDR3 extends over 12 amino acids. Trimming pared 7 bases from V and 9 bases from J, leaving 16 bases between. The germline gives CDR1 MGHDK, CDR2 SYGVNS. This chain's CDR3 is CASTEAGRAQYF. The CDR3 coding sequence is TGTGCCAGCACCGAGGCAGGGCGGGCGCAGTACTTC.

The CDR3 reads CSAAQGMGTDTQYF. The CDR3, as DNA: TGCAGTGCAGCACAGGGGATGGGCACAGATACGCAGTATTTT. The chain is built from TRBV20-1 and TRBJ2-3, with 7 bases lining up with TRBD1. This CDR3 is built from 14 residues. The V gene's germline CDR1 is DFQATT and CDR2 SNEGSKA (reference sequence). Trimming at V came to 6 bases and at J to 1 base, leaving 7 bases not matched to a gene.

The chain carries TRBV10-3 and TRBJ2-6, with a possible D match to TRBD2 (7 bases). This CDR3 comprises 17 residues. Germline CDR1 reads ENHRY; CDR2 reads SYGVKD. V dropped 4 bases and J dropped 0 bases, with 13 bases sitting between them. The DNA for the CDR3 is TGTGCCATCAGTGGGAGGGGGGGCCTCTCTGGGGCCAACGTCCTGACTTTC. As protein: CAISGRGGLSGANVLTF.

This clonotype has ten or more counts. V usage is TRBV7-2 and J usage is TRBJ1-5; the D is unclear. Germline V gene lookup returns CDR1 SGHTA and CDR2 FQGNSA. The CDR3 totals 13 residues. V shed 2 bases and J shed 2 bases, with 4 bases lying between them. The DNA of the CDR3 is TGTGCCAGCAGCTTATCCGGCAATCAGCCCCAGCATTTT. Its protein is CASSLSGNQPQHF. The full variable domain, in which reference TRBV7-2 and TRBJ1-5 provide the parts outside the CDR3, is GAGVSQSPSNKVTEKGKDVELRCDPISGHTALYWYRQSLGQGLEFLIYFQGNSAPDKSGLPSDRFSAERTGGSVSTLTIQRTQQEDSAVYLCASSLSGNQPQHFGDGTRLSIL.

This clonotype was seen a handful of times. This chain uses TRBV12-3 or TRBV12-4 with TRBJ2-1; 10 bases line up with TRBD1. The CDR3 is 16 residues long. V shed 2 bases, J shed 7 bases, and the junction held 8 bases outside the gene matches. The CDR3 nucleotides are TGTGCCAGCAGTTTACTCGGGACAGGGGTGGGGAATGAGCAGTTCTTC. Protein sequence: CASSLLGTGVGNEQFF.

The rearrangement uses TRBV20-1 and TRBJ1-3; unclear D gene. In germline, CDR1 is DFQATT, CDR2 SNEGSKA (reference sequence). CDR3 length equals 15 residues. With 3 bases removed from V and 2 bases from J, the gap between germline ends came to 14 bases. The CDR3 DNA is TGCAGTGCTAGTCCCTCGGCAGCTGCTGGAAACACCATATATTTT. It translates to CSASPSAAAGNTIYF.

The V gene is TRBV2, the J gene TRBJ2-1; TRBD1 agrees at 10 bases. The V gene end was trimmed by 8 bases and the J gene end by 9 bases; junction bases not matched to a gene: 10. Germline V gene data show CDR1 as SNHLY and CDR2 as FYNNEI. The CDR3 sequence is 14 residues long. CDR3 sequence: CASCRDRGAGEQFF. The CDR3 region has the DNA TGTGCCAGCTGCCGGGACAGGGGAGCGGGTGAGCAGTTCTTC.

This clonotype showed up many times. J is TRBJ2-7 and V is TRBV3-1; D call uncertain. The CDR3 loop spans 14 amino acids. Germline values: CDR1 LGHDT, CDR2 YNNKEL (reference sequence). Trimming pared 0 bases from V and 3 bases from J, leaving 9 bases between. The CDR3 reads CASSQDRQRYEQYF. In DNA, the CDR3 is TGTGCCAGCAGCCAAGATCGGCAGCGCTACGAGCAGTACTTC.

This clonotype appeared a few times. The V call is TRBV20-1, the J call TRBJ2-2; D uncertain. This CDR3 spans 15 amino acids. Per germline, CDR1 DFQATT and CDR2 SNEGSKA (reference sequence). Trimming left V 0 bases short and J 4 bases short, with 12 bases between. The CDR3 region is CSARDKGYFTGELFF. Here the CDR3 DNA reads TGCAGTGCTAGAGATAAGGGCTACTTCACCGGGGAGCTGTTTTTT.

This clonotype was picked up a small number of times. In DNA, the CDR3 is TGCGCCAGCAGTCCCCGTCGCGTCAGGGCGGTAACAGATACGCAGTATTTT. This codes for CASSPRRVRAVTDTQYF. The chain uses TRBV23-1 and TRBJ2-3, with a weak D call TRBD1 (5 bases). TRBV23-1 is designated an ORF whose function remains uncertain. Deletions cut 4 bases from V and 3 bases from J, with 20 bases between. This CDR3 is built from 17 residues.

The table lists this clonotype with many counts. CDR3 sequence reads: CASSQRRGQGEEKLFF. The CDR3 nucleotides are TGCGCCAGCAGCCAACGCCGCGGACAGGGTGAAGAAAAACTGTTTTTT. The chain has TRBV4-1 and TRBJ1-4, with 8 bases lining up with TRBD1. V lost 2 bases to trimming and J lost 8 bases; unmatched junction nucleotides: 10. The V gene's germline CDR1 is MGHRA and CDR2 YSYEKL. The CDR3 consists of 16 residues.

This rearrangement joins TRBV18 to TRBJ2-5; D may be TRBD2 (5 bases). Trimming left V 3 bases short and J 1 base short, with 21 bases between. CDR3 length: 18 amino acids. Germline V gives CDR1 KGHSH, CDR2 LQKENI. The CDR3 spells CASSPSLRPGSGQETQYF. CDR3 nucleotide sequence: TGTGCCAGCTCACCCTCCCTCCGTCCGGGGTCGGGCCAAGAGACCCAGTACTTC.

This chain connects TRBV6-5 to TRBJ2-5; a weak D match, TRBD1 (6 bases). V dropped 6 bases and J dropped 2 bases, with 10 bases sitting between them. The CDR3 totals 13 residues. Per the germline V gene, CDR1 is MNHEY and CDR2 is SVGAGI. This CDR3 reads CASSPDRQETQYF. CDR3 nucleotide sequence: TGTGCCAGCAGCCCAGACAGGCAAGAGACCCAGTACTTC.